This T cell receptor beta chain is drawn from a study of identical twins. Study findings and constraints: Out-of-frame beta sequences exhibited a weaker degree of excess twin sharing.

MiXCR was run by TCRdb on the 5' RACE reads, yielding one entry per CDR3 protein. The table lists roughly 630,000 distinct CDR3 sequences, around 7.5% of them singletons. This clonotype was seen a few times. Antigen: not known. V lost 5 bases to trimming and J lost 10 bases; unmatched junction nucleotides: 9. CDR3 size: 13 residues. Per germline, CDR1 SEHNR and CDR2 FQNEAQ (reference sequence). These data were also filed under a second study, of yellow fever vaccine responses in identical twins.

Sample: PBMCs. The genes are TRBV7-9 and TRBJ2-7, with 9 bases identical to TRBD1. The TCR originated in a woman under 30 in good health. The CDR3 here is CASSPGQGIDQYV. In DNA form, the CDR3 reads TGTGCCAGCAGCCCGGGACAGGGTATTGATCAGTACGTC.